This T cell receptor beta chain emerged from a study of cytomegalovirus exposure and HLA in healthy donors. To note about this clone: No antigen is known for it.

The PCR contained 60 Vbeta and 13 Jbeta primers. How the authors handled the data: Later analysis identified 80 million to 90 million unique TCR beta chains, 9 million to 12 million shared. Sequenced by immunoSEQ multiplex PCR; TCRdb stores in-frame clones only, minus some. V and J calls and clone size are those listed in that table; D and trimming were worked out from the DNA. The table shows more than 85,000 clones, with 84% occurring only once. Findings of the study overall: Immune exposure information comprised only CMV serostatus.

The source material was PBMCs. The source of this sequence is a woman between 18 and 29 years old in good health and CMV-seronegative.

The CDR3 DNA reads as TGTGCCAGCAGTTTATCATCCCACAGGACCTCCTACGAGCAGTACTTC. As protein: CASSLSSHRTSYEQYF. V gene TRBV27 combines with J gene TRBJ2-7, with D possibly TRBD1 on 5 matching bases. Germline V CDR1 and CDR2: MNHEY, SMNVEV (reference sequence). Trimming cost V 0 bases and J 0 bases, with 12 bases left between them. The CDR3 runs to 16 residues.